This T cell receptor (beta chain) was observed in a study of T-cell memory formation after mild COVID-19. As for the study in general: The study found TCR clusters largely donor specific.

In TCRdb, the 5' RACE reads were re-called with MiXCR into one record per CDR3 protein. The sample has about half a million distinct CDR3 sequences, 15% to 20% seen once; the top ten hold 9% to 15%. V lost 2 bases, J lost 0 bases, and 1 base stayed unmatched. The CDR3 is 15 residues long. Germline V gives CDR1 MNHNS, CDR2 SASEGT. The TCR sequence derives from an adult woman who had mild COVID-19 (a few samples of this study predate the infection). Cell type and time point are not known. The material sequenced was PBMCs or a T cell subset sorted from them (not recorded which). V is TRBV6-1 and J is TRBJ2-1, with 7 bases aligning to TRBD2. The CDR3 protein is CASSERGDSYNEQFF. CDR3 bases: TGTGCCAGCAGTGAACGGGGGGACTCCTACAATGAGCAGTTCTTC.